This T cell receptor (beta chain) is drawn from a study of T cell changes during pregnancy in multiple sclerosis (dated by TCRdb to between 2019 and 2020). With regard to the full study: Changes in the T cell repertoire over the course of pregnancy were examined in this study in women with multiple sclerosis.

Reading the germline V gene gives CDR1 SGHRS and CDR2 YFSETQ. Trimming removed 4 bases from V and 1 base from J, leaving 11 bases between the germline ends. The CDR3 measures 14 amino acids from cysteine to phenylalanine. Only the CDR3 part of the read is kept: 42 bases, read in frame from the first base. The library was produced with the immunoSEQ multiplex PCR assay. The source is immuneACCESS, and TCRdb retained only in-frame sequences with V and J called. Part of the clones is not carried over; for the studies checked, unresolved V genes explain less than half of this, and the remainder is unexplained. Counted in this sample were roughly 100,000 clones; about 90% of them appeared once. The biggest ten clones account for 0.8% to 1% of the sample. This clone occurred once. Its antigen is currently not known. No much larger clone exists at a distance of one base, and base qualities are not known.

The material was peripheral blood, obtained after pregnancy. This chain is built from TRBV5-1 and TRBJ1-1; matching of 6 bases hints at TRBD1 as the D gene. The receptor was isolated from a female donor with multiple sclerosis, enrolled in a pregnancy study. CDR3 loop: CASSTGGGNTEAFF. The sequenced DNA is TGCGCCAGCAGCACGGGAGGGGGGAACACTGAAGCTTTCTTT.